The T cell receptor (beta chain) described here comes from a study of CD8 T cells in Susac syndrome. The CDR3 consists of 13 residues. Germline lookup yields CDR1 MNHNS and CDR2 SASEGT. Trimming stripped 6 bases from V and 4 bases from J, with 12 bases between. This clonotype was seen a few times. From blood CD8+ and CD4+ T cells, TCR beta sequences were generated. The CD8+ and CD4+ T cells were isolated magnetically using a negative isolation approach, whereas the TEMRA cells were enriched by FACS. The RNA, about 0.45 to 1 ug, was put through reverse transcription using random hexamers. TCR beta CDR3 was amplified by immunoSEQ covering 54 Vbeta and 13 Jbeta. TCRdb recomputed calls from the immunoSEQ multiplex PCR reads with MiXCR, one row per CDR3 protein. This sample carries 250,000 to 300,000 distinct CDR3 sequences, 85% of them seen once, and the ten largest clones take roughly 0.22%.

This sequence was found in a human donor with multiple sclerosis. The sample comprised CD8+ T cells from PBMCs. This chain uses TRBV6-1 with TRBJ2-5; weak D call: TRBD2 (6 bases). DNA of the CDR3: TGTGCCAGCAGACTGGGGGGAGCAGAGACCCAGTACTTC. It translates to CASRLGGAETQYF.